The 23 T cell receptor beta chains below all came from one sample that was sequenced in a study of blood T cell repertoires in COVID-19. Profiling relied on immunoSEQ multiplex PCR, and the TCRdb table lists in-frame clones only, not all of them. There are tens of thousands of clones in the sample; 81% occur only once, and approximately 20% lies in the top ten. Sequences were obtained from peripheral blood. The source of these receptors is an elderly woman with COVID-19, enrolled during active disease.

V is TRBV21-1 and J is TRBJ1-1. TRBV21-1 is designated a pseudogene. CDR3 length: 9 residues. CDR3 region: CASRVEAFF. CDR3 sequence (DNA): TGTGCCAGTCGAGTTGAAGCTTTCTTT.

This clone was observed many times. The chain couples TRBV27 to TRBJ2-1; TRBD2 agrees at 11 bases. Germline lookup yields CDR1 MNHEY and CDR2 SMNVEV (reference sequence). The ends lost 5 bases at V and 4 bases at J; junction bases unmatched: 7. The CDR3 is 16 amino acids. The chain's CDR3 is CASSLLTSGGYNEQFF. CDR3 DNA sequence: TGTGCCAGCAGTCTCCTAACTAGCGGGGGATACAATGAGCAGTTCTTC.

This clone was seen a handful of times. The V gene is TRBV28, the J gene TRBJ1-2; D uncertain. The V end was cut by 6 bases, the J end by 2 bases, with 16 bases between. The CDR3 loop spans 15 amino acids. Germline V CDR1 and CDR2: MDHEN, SYDVKM. CDR3 sequence (DNA): TGTGCCAGCAGCCAGGCTCCGGCCATGAACTATGGCTACACCTTC. Protein sequence: CASSQAPAMNYGYTF.

The chain recombines TRBV6-5 with TRBJ2-1; TRBD1 aligns across 7 bases. Per germline, CDR1 MNHEY and CDR2 SVGAGI. The CDR3 spans 13 residues. V lost 6 bases to trimming and J lost 6 bases; unmatched junction nucleotides: 5. CDR3: CASRLGQFNEQFF. DNA of the CDR3: TGTGCCAGCAGACTGGGACAGTTCAATGAGCAGTTCTTC.

The J gene is TRBJ2-2, the V gene TRBV28; 11 bases are shared with TRBD2. CDR1 is MDHEN, CDR2 SYDVKM, per germline. V shed 5 bases, J shed 4 bases, and the junction held 27 bases outside the gene matches. The CDR3 is made up of 23 amino acids. CDR3: CASSLSLAGDVSHIPSGTGELFF. The CDR3 region has the DNA TGTGCCAGCAGTCTTTCACTAGCGGGAGATGTATCGCATATCCCCTCAGGCACCGGGGAGCTGTTTTTT.

The rearrangement joins TRBV6-5 to TRBJ2-1, with TRBD2 identical over 9 bases. In germline, CDR1 is MNHEY, CDR2 SVGAGI. With V trimmed by 6 bases and J by 0 bases, 3 bases remained unmatched. This CDR3 is built from 15 residues. The CDR3 DNA is TGTGCCAGCAGCCTTAGCGGGAGCTCCTACAATGAGCAGTTCTTC. Translation gives CASSLSGSSYNEQFF.

The chain couples TRBV29-1 to TRBJ1-6; D uncertain. The CDR3 consists of 14 residues. V dropped 4 bases and J dropped 2 bases, with 9 bases sitting between them. Germline V gene lookup returns CDR1 SQVTM and CDR2 ANQGSEA. The CDR3 sequence: CSVATVTYNSPLHF. The CDR3 nucleotides are TGCAGCGTTGCCACAGTAACCTATAATTCACCCCTCCACTTT.

The rearrangement uses TRBV19 and TRBJ1-4; D call uncertain. The CDR3 runs to 17 residues. The germline V and J ends were trimmed by 4 bases and 5 bases, with 20 bases remaining between them. Germline loops: CDR1 LNHDA, CDR2 SQIVND (reference sequence). The CDR3 spells CASSTLTQAGANEKLFF. The CDR3 coding sequence is TGTGCCAGTAGTACCCTTACCCAAGCAGGTGCGAATGAAAAACTGTTTTTT.

This clone appeared once. This chain joins TRBV28 and TRBJ1-2, with D tentatively TRBD1 (6 bases). Germline values: CDR1 MDHEN, CDR2 SYDVKM. The CDR3 has 13 residues. Trimming stripped 8 bases from V and 10 bases from J, with 20 bases between. The CDR3 DNA reads as TGTGCCAGCTGCAGAGGGGGACATTTCGCCTACACCTTC. It specifies CASCRGGHFAYTF.

Details on this clone: Different DNA sequences within this sample yield the same CDR3. This chain uses TRBV25-1 with TRBJ2-7, with 10 bases that match TRBD1. The ends lost 2 bases at V and 2 bases at J; junction bases unmatched: 0. In germline, CDR1 is MGHDK, CDR2 SYGVNS. This CDR3 is 14 amino acids long. The CDR3 coding sequence is TGTGCCAGCAGTGAAGGACAGGGGGCCTACGAGCAGTACTTC. Translated, it gives CASSEGQGAYEQYF.

J is TRBJ2-2 and V is TRBV5-1, with D possibly matching TRBD2 (6 bases). V lost 2 bases and J lost 4, with 9 bases in between. The CDR3 has 14 amino acids. Germline V gene data show CDR1 as SGHRS and CDR2 as YFSETQ. The CDR3 DNA reads as TGCGCCAGCAGCTTCGGGGACTCCACCGGGGAGCTGTTTTTT. This codes for CASSFGDSTGELFF.

This clone showed up just a few times. The chain links TRBV19 to TRBJ2-2, with a possible D match to TRBD2 (5 bases). CDR1 and CDR2 (germline): LNHDA, SQIVND (reference sequence). The germline V and J ends were trimmed by 6 bases and 6 bases, with 11 bases remaining between them. The CDR3 runs 13 residues. CDR3 sequence: CASSTGISGELFF. The CDR3 DNA reads as TGTGCCAGTAGCACCGGGATCTCCGGGGAGCTGTTTTTT.

This clone was recorded once. The J gene is TRBJ2-7, the V gene TRBV3-1 (or the pseudogene TRBV3-2); 8 nucleotides line up with TRBD2. There are 15 residues in the CDR3. With 1 base clipped from V and 7 bases from J, the junction kept 9 bases outside the gene matches. CDR1 LGHDT and CDR2 YNNKEL come from the germline V gene (reference sequence). The CDR3 protein is CASSQGAGRAREQYF. CDR3 nucleotide sequence: TGTGCCAGCAGCCAAGGAGCCGGGAGGGCCAGAGAGCAGTACTTC.

This rearrangement joins TRBV20-1 to TRBJ2-5, with D hard to call. This CDR3 has 12 residues. Germline V gene data show CDR1 as DFQATT and CDR2 as SNEGSKA (reference sequence). The V end lost 3 bases, the J end lost 4 bases, and 9 bases lay between the germline ends. The CDR3 sequence: CSASSHRETQYF. CDR3 DNA: TGCAGTGCTAGTAGCCACCGAGAGACCCAGTACTTC.

The chain carries TRBV27 and TRBJ2-7, with D possibly matching TRBD2 (6 bases). The germline gives CDR1 MNHEY, CDR2 SMNVEV (reference sequence). The length of the CDR3 is 13 residues. Trimming took off 3 bases at V and 10 bases at J, with 16 bases between the two ends. The CDR3 DNA reads as TGTGCCAGCAGTTTCGCGCGGGGCTACGGTCAGTACTTC. This gives the protein CASSFARGYGQYF.

This clone was seen a few times. This sequence joins TRBV28 and TRBJ1-6; no firm D call. The CDR3 is made up of 14 amino acids. V gave up 3 bases and J gave up 17 bases, with 20 bases separating them. The V gene's germline CDR1 is MDHEN and CDR2 SYDVKM. The CDR3 loop is CASSFLISPPSVHF. CDR3 nucleotide sequence: TGTGCCAGCAGTTTCTTAATTAGCCCCCCGTCGGTCCACTTT.

The gene calls are TRBV5-4 and TRBJ1-1, with unresolved D. The CDR3 consists of 15 residues. V dropped 1 base and J dropped 0 bases, with 10 bases sitting between them. Germline values: CDR1 SGHNT, CDR2 YYREEE (reference sequence). For the CDR3, the DNA is TGTGCCAGCAGCTTGTCGTCTAGTTTGAACACTGAAGCTTTCTTT. Translating it yields CASSLSSSLNTEAFF.

Written as DNA, the CDR3 is TGTGCCAGCAGCTCCGGGACTAGTAATGGACCCGGGGAGCTGTTTTTT. Translation gives CASSSGTSNGPGELFF. The chain carries TRBV5-4 and TRBJ2-2, with 8 bases aligning to TRBD2. Germline trimming cut 3 bases from V and 6 bases from J; bases unmatched to any gene: 10. The germline CDR1 and CDR2 sequences are SGHNT and YYREEE (reference sequence). The CDR3 covers 16 residues.

This rearrangement joins TRBV24-1 to TRBJ1-2; 8 nucleotides agree with TRBD1. V shed 3 bases, J shed 6 bases, and the junction held 5 bases outside the gene matches. CDR3 length: 14 amino acids. Germline CDR1 reads KGHDR; CDR2 reads SFDVKD. CDR3 loop: CATSDRGRGHGYTF. The CDR3 DNA reads TGTGCCACCAGTGATCGGGGCAGGGGGCATGGCTACACCTTC.

The gene calls are TRBV13 and TRBJ2-7; weak D call: TRBD2 (5 bases). Looked up from germline, CDR1 is PRHDT and CDR2 is FYEKMQ (reference sequence). Trimming took 3 bases from V and 3 from J, leaving 12 bases between them. The CDR3 loop spans 14 amino acids. The CDR3 sequence: CASSLRVGNYEQYF. The CDR3 DNA reads as TGTGCCAGCAGCTTGCGGGTGGGGAACTACGAGCAGTACTTC.

V gene TRBV7-3 combines with J gene TRBJ2-3; D is possibly TRBD2 (5 bases). The length of the CDR3 is 16 residues. Germline V lookup: CDR1 SGHTA, CDR2 FQGTGA. Trimming took off 2 bases at V and 4 bases at J, with 16 bases between the two ends. The CDR3 loop is CASSLSASLTADTQYF. In DNA form, the CDR3 reads TGTGCCAGCAGCTTATCGGCTAGCCTAACCGCAGATACGCAGTATTTT.

This chain uses TRBV30 with TRBJ2-7; D unclear. Germline CDR1 is GTSNPN and CDR2 is SVGIG (reference sequence). V was pared by 5 bases and J by 9 bases, with 17 bases between. This CDR3 contains 12 residues. Here the CDR3 DNA reads TGTGCCTGGGAGCTTGGGCACCTCGGGCAGTACTTC. Translating gives CAWELGHLGQYF. Drawing the rest from reference TRBV30 and TRBJ2-7, the complete variable domain is SQTIHQWPATLVQPVGSPLSLECTVEGTSNPNLYWYRQAAGRGLQLLFYSVGIGQISSEVPQNLSASRPQDRQFILSSKKLLLSDSGFYLCAWELGHLGQYFGPGTRLTVT.

The chain has TRBV9 and TRBJ2-3; the D gene is possibly TRBD2 (5 bases). Germline V gene sequence: CDR1 SGDLS, CDR2 YYNGEE. Trimming cost V 0 bases and J 4 bases, with 9 bases left between them. This CDR3 is built from 14 residues. CDR3 in amino acids: CASSVEVAPDTQYF. In nucleotides, the CDR3 is TGTGCCAGCAGCGTAGAGGTAGCGCCAGATACGCAGTATTTT.